Below, 27 T cell receptor beta chains from the same sample are listed, as sequenced in a study of blood T cell repertoires in COVID-19. The protocol was immunoSEQ multiplex PCR, while the TCRdb copy is restricted to in-frame clones and leaves out a portion. This table holds 150,000 to 200,000 clones, about 85% found once. Sequencing input: peripheral blood. These receptors all come from a woman of 80 years or more with COVID-19, enrolled during active disease.

This chain links TRBV2 with TRBJ1-2; TRBD1 matches 8 bases. The J segment lost 1 base and the V segment lost 3 bases, leaving 4 bases of the junction unmatched. From germline, CDR1 is SNHLY and CDR2 FYNNEI. CDR3 length: 15 residues. This chain's CDR3 is CASSDRGRGNYGYTF. The CDR3, as DNA: TGTGCCAGCAGTGACAGGGGGCGGGGTAACTATGGCTACACCTTC.

The chain joins TRBV18 to TRBJ2-5; tentatively, D is TRBD1 (6 bases). Trimming took 2 bases from V and 5 from J, leaving 12 bases between them. The CDR3 runs to 14 residues. Looked up from germline, CDR1 is KGHSH and CDR2 is LQKENI. The DNA of the CDR3 is TGTGCCAGCTCACCAGGGGGCGGCGAGGAGACCCAGTACTTC. Protein sequence: CASSPGGGEETQYF.

This chain joins TRBV20-1 and TRBJ1-2, with D hard to call. Trimming pared 3 bases from V and 0 bases from J, leaving 5 bases between. The CDR3 is made up of 12 amino acids. CDR1 is DFQATT and CDR2 is SNEGSKA in the germline V gene (reference sequence). CDR3: CSASSANYGYTF. The CDR3 DNA follows: TGCAGTGCTAGTTCTGCTAACTATGGCTACACCTTC.

This clone was recorded only once. V usage is TRBV28 and J usage is TRBJ1-2; TRBD1 is a possible D gene (5 bases). The CDR3 loop spans 15 amino acids. Germline lookup yields CDR1 MDHEN and CDR2 SYDVKM. V was trimmed by 6 bases and J by 2 bases, leaving 16 bases between them. The CDR3 DNA sequence: TGTGCCAGCAGAACCACACAGGCGAGAAACTATGGCTACACCTTC. As protein: CASRTTQARNYGYTF.

This clone was recorded once. The chain employs TRBV7-9 and TRBJ1-6; D perhaps matches TRBD1 (5 bases). V lost 1 base, J lost 14 bases, and 15 bases lay in between. The V gene's germline CDR1 is SEHNR and CDR2 FQNEAQ (reference sequence). The length of the CDR3 is 14 residues. Here the CDR3 reads CASSLGGDSLALHF. CDR3 sequence (DNA): TGTGCCAGCAGCTTAGGAGGGGACTCCCTGGCCCTCCACTTT.

The genes are TRBV3-1 (or the pseudogene TRBV3-2) and TRBJ2-7, with 8 bases that match TRBD2. This CDR3 is built from 15 residues. Germline CDR1 LGHDT, CDR2 YNNKEL (reference sequence). V shed 1 base and J 4 bases; nucleotides not matched to a gene: 6. CDR3 DNA sequence: TGTGCCAGCAGCCAAGCGAGTAGCGGGGAATACGAGCAGTACTTC. Protein product: CASSQASSGEYEQYF.

This rearrangement joins TRBV5-1 to TRBJ2-7, with 8 bases lining up with TRBD2. V lost 4 bases, J lost 2 bases, and 8 bases stayed unmatched. Germline CDR1 SGHRS, CDR2 YFSETQ. This CDR3 contains 15 residues. In DNA form, the CDR3 reads TGCGCCAGCAGCGGCGGGCTAGCGGGTACCTACGAGCAGTACTTC. This sequence encodes CASSGGLAGTYEQYF.

This clone was observed a handful of times. J is TRBJ1-6 and V is TRBV9; 9 nucleotides align to TRBD1. Germline-derived CDR1 and CDR2 are SGDLS and YYNGEE. V dropped 3 bases and J dropped 8; count of bases not matched to a gene: 3. The CDR3 extends over 14 amino acids. This CDR3 reads CASSATGGDSPLHF. Written as DNA, the CDR3 is TGTGCCAGCAGCGCAACAGGGGGCGATTCACCCCTCCACTTT.

This chain uses TRBV10-3 with TRBJ1-5; 9 bases are shared with TRBD1. This CDR3 has 16 amino acids. V lost 0 bases, J lost 2 bases, and 2 bases stayed unmatched. CDR1 is ENHRY and CDR2 is SYGVKD in the germline V gene. The DNA of the CDR3 is TGTGCCATCAGTGAGTCGAGGGACAGGGGCAATCAGCCCCAGCATTTT. It specifies CAISESRDRGNQPQHF.

V and J are TRBV6-5 and TRBJ1-5, with 9 bases fitting TRBD1. J gave up 6 bases and V 5 bases, and 5 bases lay outside the gene matches. The CDR3 runs to 14 residues. Per germline, CDR1 MNHEY and CDR2 SVGAGI. The CDR3 region has the DNA TGTGCCAGCAGTACACAGGGGGCTGGTCAGCCCCAGCATTTT. It translates to CASSTQGAGQPQHF.

Worth noting for this clone: The junction shows a germline mismatch at one end, possibly a read error. This sequence joins TRBV27 and TRBJ1-1, with unresolved D. This CDR3 is built from 15 residues. Germline CDR1 is MNHEY and CDR2 is SMNVEV (reference sequence). The CDR3 nucleotides read TGTGCCAGCAGTCCGGGAGGCCTCAGGAACACTGTAGCTTTCTTT. Amino acids: CASSPGGLRNTVAFF.

This clone has a single count. The gene calls are TRBV11-3 and TRBJ1-1; D gene ambiguous. The CDR3 extends over 13 amino acids. V lost 1 base and J 5 bases, leaving 8 bases between the germline ends. Germline CDR1 SGHNT, CDR2 YENEEA. CDR3 residues: CASSLVSDTEAFF. CDR3 nucleotide sequence: TGTGCCAGCAGCTTAGTAAGCGATACTGAAGCTTTCTTT.

The chain is built from TRBV4-1 and TRBJ2-1; 12 bases align to TRBD1. The J segment lost 10 bases and the V segment lost 3 bases, leaving 4 bases of the junction unmatched. CDR1 is MGHRA and CDR2 is YSYEKL in the germline V gene. This CDR3 has 14 residues. This chain's CDR3 is CASSQWDRGLEQFF. The CDR3 bases are TGCGCCAGCAGCCAGTGGGACAGGGGGCTGGAGCAGTTCTTC.

J is TRBJ2-1 and V is TRBV7-8; D unclear. This CDR3 region has 14 residues. CDR1 is SGHVS and CDR2 is FQNEAQ in the germline V gene. The V end was cut by 0 bases, the J end by 6 bases, with 9 bases between. This chain's CDR3 is CASSLAGQVNEQFF. As DNA, the CDR3 is TGTGCCAGCAGCTTAGCGGGCCAAGTCAATGAGCAGTTCTTC. The variable domain in full, with the rest retrieved from reference TRBV7-8 and TRBJ2-1, is GAGVSQSPRYKVAKRGQDVALRCDPISGHVSLFWYQQALGQGPEFLTYFQNEAQLDKSGLPSDRFFAERPEGSVSTLKIQRTQQEDSAVYLCASSLAGQVNEQFFGPGTRLTVL.

The rearrangement joins TRBV24-1 to TRBJ2-3, with 9 bases identical to TRBD2. The CDR3 sequence is 16 residues long. V was pared by 5 bases and J by 3 bases, with 8 bases of the junction left unmatched. The germline CDR1 and CDR2 sequences are KGHDR and SFDVKD. The CDR3, as DNA: TGTGCCACCAGTGGTACAATAGCGGGAGTTACAGATACGCAGTATTTT. It codes for CATSGTIAGVTDTQYF.

V and J are TRBV5-1 and TRBJ1-1, with D uncertain. The CDR3 has 15 amino acids. The ends were cut back, 7 bases at V and 1 base at J, with 17 bases in the middle. From germline, CDR1 is SGHRS and CDR2 YFSETQ. The CDR3 DNA reads as TGCGCCAGCGCGTTGCCCCAGACAACGAACACTGAAGCTTTCTTT. Translating it yields CASALPQTTNTEAFF.

The chain employs TRBV5-1 and TRBJ1-6; D might be TRBD1 (6 bases). Trimming took off 3 bases at V and 7 bases at J, with 14 bases between the two ends. CDR1 is SGHRS and CDR2 is YFSETQ in the germline V gene. This CDR3 is 15 amino acids long. The CDR3 region has the DNA TGCGCCAGCAGCTCAGGACAGCCGGGGAATTCACCCCTCCACTTT. It yields the protein CASSSGQPGNSPLHF. The entire variable domain, with the rest obtained from reference TRBV5-1 and TRBJ1-6, is as follows: KAGVTQTPRYLIKTRGQQVTLSCSPISGHRSVSWYQQTPGQGLQFLFEYFSETQRNKGNFPGRFSGRQFSNSRSEMNVSTLELGDSALYLCASSSGQPGNSPLHFGNGTRLTVT.

This chain uses TRBV5-1 with TRBJ1-2; D is perhaps TRBD1 (5 bases). In germline, CDR1 is SGHRS, CDR2 YFSETQ. This CDR3 region has 12 residues. V gave up 4 bases and J gave up 4 bases, with 8 bases separating them. The CDR3: CASSIDSYGYTF. The CDR3 DNA reads TGCGCCAGCAGCATTGACAGCTATGGCTACACCTTC.

The chain joins TRBV19 to TRBJ1-2; D remains unclear. CDR3 length: 13 amino acids. Trimming cost V 3 bases and J 1 base, with 6 bases left between them. CDR1 is LNHDA and CDR2 is SQIVND in the germline V gene (reference sequence). CDR3: CASSINSNYGYTF. In DNA form, the CDR3 reads TGTGCCAGTAGTATTAACAGTAACTATGGCTACACCTTC.

The rearrangement joins TRBV9 to TRBJ2-1; 12 bases agree with TRBD2. The CDR3 spans 16 residues. Germline-derived CDR1 and CDR2 are SGDLS and YYNGEE. The J segment lost 8 bases and the V segment lost 4 bases, leaving 10 bases of the junction unmatched. In DNA form, the CDR3 reads TGTGCCAGCAGCCTCGAACTAGCGGGAGGCAGGGATGAGCAGTTCTTC. Protein: CASSLELAGGRDEQFF.

This chain uses TRBV6-6 with TRBJ1-3; TRBD1 is a possible D gene (5 bases). The CDR3 covers 15 residues. The ends were cut back, 7 bases at V and 2 bases at J, with 15 bases in the middle. Germline V lookup: CDR1 MNHNY, CDR2 SVGAGI (reference sequence). The CDR3 DNA reads TGTGCCAGCAACTCCCTAGGGGCTCCTGGAAACACCATATATTTT. Encoded protein: CASNSLGAPGNTIYF.

The chain links TRBV10-3 to TRBJ2-5; D might be TRBD2 (6 bases). Germline V gene lookup returns CDR1 ENHRY and CDR2 SYGVKD. The germline V and J ends were trimmed by 7 bases and 1 base, with 10 bases remaining between them. The CDR3 consists of 13 residues. The CDR3 nucleotides read TGTGCCATCACTCCGGGACTCCAAGAGACCCAGTACTTC. Amino acid sequence: CAITPGLQETQYF.

This chain links TRBV20-1 with TRBJ1-6, with unresolved D. Germline V CDR1 and CDR2: DFQATT, SNEGSKA (reference sequence). V lost 1 base and J lost 9, with 4 bases in between. The CDR3 sequence is 11 residues long. CDR3 sequence reads: CSARAGSPLHF. CDR3 nucleotides: TGCAGTGCTAGAGCGGGTTCACCCCTCCACTTT.

The genes are TRBV10-3 and TRBJ2-2, with TRBD2 matching 10 bases. The ends lost 6 bases at V and 3 bases at J; junction bases unmatched: 4. CDR3 length equals 15 residues. Germline CDR1 reads ENHRY; CDR2 reads SYGVKD. The CDR3 loop reads CAIRNLAGDTGELFF. CDR3 DNA: TGTGCCATCAGGAACCTAGCGGGGGACACCGGGGAGCTGTTTTTT.

The rearrangement links TRBV6-5 to TRBJ1-1; 10 nucleotides line up with TRBD1. CDR3 length equals 14 residues. Germline V gives CDR1 MNHEY, CDR2 SVGAGI. Unmatched junction bases numbered 2, after V lost 6 bases and J lost 1 base. CDR3 sequence reads: CASRDRGENTEAFF. The CDR3 nucleotides read TGTGCCAGCAGGGACAGGGGGGAGAACACTGAAGCTTTCTTT.

The chain recombines TRBV7-8 with TRBJ2-7, with D maybe TRBD1 (5 bases). The CDR3 extends over 14 amino acids. V was trimmed by 3 bases and J by 5 bases, leaving 14 bases between them. From germline, CDR1 is SGHVS and CDR2 FQNEAQ. The CDR3 bases are TGTGCCAGCAGCTTGGGCAGGGAAGGCCACGAGCAGTACTTC. Amino acids: CASSLGREGHEQYF.

The chain recombines TRBV3-1 (or the pseudogene TRBV3-2) with TRBJ1-1; D gene uncertain. Trimming removed 4 bases from V and 0 bases from J, with 6 bases in between. Germline V CDR1 and CDR2: LGHDT, YNNKEL (reference sequence). CDR3 length equals 13 residues. The CDR3 DNA follows: TGTGCCAGCAGCCCTTCTATGAACACTGAAGCTTTCTTT. Its protein product is CASSPSMNTEAFF.